The rows below give T cell receptor beta chains drawn from one sample of a study of cytomegalovirus exposure and HLA in healthy donors. Profiled with immunoSEQ multiplex PCR; TCRdb holds only in-frame clones, not every one. The ten top clones account for 1.6%, within a sample of approximately 140,000 clones. Source material: PBMCs. The origin of the receptors is a woman aged 45 to 65 in good health and CMV-seronegative. Both conserved end residues are part of each CDR3. A D gene is named only where the DNA matches it firmly.

v_call: TRBV5-4
j_call: TRBJ1-2
d_call: -
cdr3_aa: CASSLGAGYTF
cdr3_nt: TGTGCCAGCAGCTTGGGGGCGGGCTACACCTTC

v_call: TRBV9
j_call: TRBJ1-1
d_call: TRBD1
cdr3_aa: CASSVEGANTEAFF
cdr3_nt: TGTGCCAGCAGCGTAGAGGGGGCGAACACTGAAGCTTTCTTT

v_call: TRBV4-1
j_call: TRBJ2-7
d_call: TRBD1
cdr3_aa: CASSRVPGTGDEQYF
cdr3_nt: TGCGCCAGCAGCCGCGTCCCCGGGACAGGGGACGAGCAGTACTTC

v_call: TRBV28
j_call: TRBJ2-7
d_call: -
cdr3_aa: CASSLSGNSYEQYF
cdr3_nt: TGTGCCAGCAGTTTATCGGGGAATTCCTACGAGCAGTACTTC

v_call: TRBV5-1
j_call: TRBJ2-2
d_call: TRBD2
cdr3_aa: CASSLRGDYNTGELFF
cdr3_nt: TGCGCCAGCAGCTTGCGGGGGGACTACAACACCGGGGAGCTGTTTTTT

v_call: TRBV10-3
j_call: TRBJ1-2
d_call: -
cdr3_aa: CAISAETGSREGYTF
cdr3_nt: TGTGCCATCAGTGCTGAGACAGGTTCGAGGGAAGGCTACACCTTC

v_call: TRBV28
j_call: TRBJ1-2
d_call: TRBD1
cdr3_aa: CASSTTGVDGYTF
cdr3_nt: TGTGCCAGCAGTACCACAGGGGTTGATGGCTACACCTTC

v_call: TRBV9
j_call: TRBJ2-5
d_call: TRBD1
cdr3_aa: CASSIVGTAQETQYF
cdr3_nt: TGTGCCAGCAGCATAGTCGGGACAGCCCAAGAGACCCAGTACTTC

v_call: TRBV4-1
j_call: TRBJ2-7
d_call: TRBD1
cdr3_aa: CASSQIGQGRGEQYF
cdr3_nt: TGCGCCAGCAGCCAAATCGGACAGGGTCGGGGCGAGCAGTACTTC

v_call: TRBV11-2
j_call: TRBJ2-5
d_call: TRBD1
cdr3_aa: CASSLDLTGKKTQYF
cdr3_nt: TGTGCCAGCAGCTTAGATCTGACAGGGAAAAAGACCCAGTACTTC

v_call: TRBV9
j_call: TRBJ2-3
d_call: TRBD1
cdr3_aa: CASSAPGQGHTDTQYF
cdr3_nt: TGTGCCAGCAGCGCGCCGGGACAGGGGCATACAGATACGCAGTATTTT

v_call: TRBV5-4
j_call: TRBJ1-1
d_call: -
cdr3_aa: CASRQQATNTEAFF
cdr3_nt: TGTGCCAGCAGGCAACAGGCGACGAACACTGAAGCTTTCTTT

v_call: TRBV7-9
j_call: TRBJ1-6
d_call: -
cdr3_aa: CASSTGTRDSPLHF
cdr3_nt: TGTGCCAGCAGCACCGGGACTCGAGATTCACCCCTCCACTTT

v_call: TRBV6-1
j_call: TRBJ1-2
d_call: -
cdr3_aa: CASWERGNYGYTF
cdr3_nt: TGTGCCAGTTGGGAAAGGGGGAACTATGGCTACACCTTC

v_call: TRBV28
j_call: TRBJ2-1
d_call: TRBD2
cdr3_aa: CASSFLLRMRENEQFF
cdr3_nt: TGTGCCAGCAGTTTTCTCCTTCGGATGCGGGAGAATGAGCAGTTCTTC

v_call: TRBV5-1
j_call: TRBJ1-4
d_call: TRBD1
cdr3_aa: CASSTGGTNEKLFF
cdr3_nt: TGCGCCAGCAGCACAGGGGGCACTAATGAAAAACTGTTTTTT

v_call: TRBV11-2
j_call: TRBJ2-3
d_call: -
cdr3_aa: CASSLINTDTQYF
cdr3_nt: TGTGCCAGCAGCTTAATTAACACAGATACGCAGTATTTT

v_call: TRBV13
j_call: TRBJ1-1
d_call: TRBD1
cdr3_aa: CASSGRDTGDTEAFF
cdr3_nt: TGTGCCAGCAGCGGCCGGGACACAGGGGACACTGAAGCTTTCTTT

v_call: TRBV4-1
j_call: TRBJ1-5
d_call: -
cdr3_aa: CASSPSEASNQPQHF
cdr3_nt: TGCGCCAGCAGCCCCTCGGAGGCTAGCAATCAGCCCCAGCATTTT

v_call: TRBV6-5
j_call: TRBJ1-5
d_call: -
cdr3_aa: CASSYRGGNQPQHF
cdr3_nt: TGTGCCAGCAGTTACCGGGGAGGGAATCAGCCCCAGCATTTT

v_call: TRBV4-1
j_call: TRBJ1-5
d_call: -
cdr3_aa: CASSQGGEGSQPQHF
cdr3_nt: TGCGCCAGCAGCCAAGGAGGAGAAGGGAGTCAGCCCCAGCATTTT

v_call: TRBV29-1
j_call: TRBJ2-2
d_call: TRBD2
cdr3_aa: CSAGLAGGGTGELFF
cdr3_nt: TGCAGCGCGGGACTAGCGGGGGGAGGCACCGGGGAGCTGTTTTTT

v_call: TRBV7-6
j_call: TRBJ2-7
d_call: -
cdr3_aa: CASSSHRGEQYF
cdr3_nt: TGTGCCAGCAGCTCACACCGGGGGGAGCAGTACTTC

v_call: TRBV11-3
j_call: TRBJ2-3
d_call: -
cdr3_aa: CASSPGWGQDTQYF
cdr3_nt: TGTGCCAGCAGCCCCGGATGGGGGCAAGATACGCAGTATTTT

v_call: TRBV5-6
j_call: TRBJ2-1
d_call: TRBD2
cdr3_aa: CASSLGLAGANEQFF
cdr3_nt: TGTGCCAGCAGCTTGGGACTAGCGGGGGCCAATGAGCAGTTCTTC

v_call: TRBV4-1
j_call: TRBJ2-7
d_call: -
cdr3_aa: CASSPRTDSYEQYF
cdr3_nt: TGCGCCAGCAGCCCTAGGACTGATTCCTACGAGCAGTACTTC

v_call: TRBV7-9
j_call: TRBJ2-7
d_call: -
cdr3_aa: CASSPKTYEQYF
cdr3_nt: TGTGCCAGCAGCCCCAAAACCTACGAGCAGTACTTC

v_call: TRBV13
j_call: TRBJ2-5
d_call: -
cdr3_aa: CASSPPELSGETQYF
cdr3_nt: TGTGCCAGCAGCCCCCCCGAATTGAGCGGGGAGACCCAGTACTTC

v_call: TRBV28
j_call: TRBJ1-2
d_call: -
cdr3_aa: CASAFSGGNSGYGYTF
cdr3_nt: TGTGCCAGCGCATTTAGTGGAGGGAACAGTGGTTATGGCTACACCTTC

v_call: TRBV13
j_call: TRBJ1-1
d_call: -
cdr3_aa: CASSLFVRVTEAFF
cdr3_nt: TGTGCCAGCAGCTTATTTGTCAGGGTCACTGAAGCTTTCTTT

v_call: TRBV25-1
j_call: TRBJ2-7
d_call: TRBD1
cdr3_aa: CASSAPGGYNEQYF
cdr3_nt: TGTGCCAGCAGTGCGCCAGGGGGTTATAACGAGCAGTACTTC

v_call: TRBV7-6
j_call: TRBJ1-3
d_call: -
cdr3_aa: CASSLAGGDTIYF
cdr3_nt: TGTGCCAGCAGCTTAGCTGGGGGCGACACCATATATTTT

v_call: TRBV2
j_call: TRBJ2-5
d_call: TRBD1
cdr3_aa: CASLGQLQETQYF
cdr3_nt: TGTGCCAGCCTGGGACAGCTACAAGAGACCCAGTACTTC

v_call: TRBV4-2
j_call: TRBJ2-3
d_call: -
cdr3_aa: CASTGGQADTQYF
cdr3_nt: TGTGCCAGCACAGGGGGGCAGGCAGATACGCAGTATTTT

v_call: TRBV28
j_call: TRBJ1-5
d_call: -
cdr3_aa: CASLGGTPDRNQPQHF
cdr3_nt: TGTGCCAGCTTGGGAGGGACTCCAGACCGGAATCAGCCCCAGCATTTT

v_call: TRBV28
j_call: TRBJ2-7
d_call: -
cdr3_aa: CASAPGGNLGEQYF
cdr3_nt: TGTGCCAGCGCACCCGGGGGAAATTTGGGAGAGCAGTACTTC

v_call: TRBV18
j_call: TRBJ1-1
d_call: -
cdr3_aa: CASSPAGENTEAFF
cdr3_nt: TGTGCCAGCTCACCAGCGGGGGAGAACACTGAAGCTTTCTTT

v_call: TRBV10-3
j_call: TRBJ1-1
d_call: -
cdr3_aa: CAISGSGSTEAFF
cdr3_nt: TGTGCCATCAGTGGCAGCGGGAGCACTGAAGCTTTCTTT

v_call: TRBV25-1
j_call: TRBJ2-7
d_call: TRBD2
cdr3_aa: CASSEEGLDHEQYF
cdr3_nt: TGTGCCAGCAGTGAAGAGGGACTAGACCACGAGCAGTACTTC

v_call: TRBV19
j_call: TRBJ2-6
d_call: -
cdr3_aa: CATDATGGYSGANVLTF
cdr3_nt: TGTGCCACGGACGCTACTGGAGGGTACTCTGGGGCCAACGTCCTGACTTTC

v_call: TRBV2
j_call: TRBJ2-7
d_call: -
cdr3_aa: CASRGEYEQYF
cdr3_nt: TGTGCCAGCAGGGGAGAATACGAGCAGTACTTC

v_call: TRBV28
j_call: TRBJ1-2
d_call: TRBD1
cdr3_aa: CASSLGAEGAGGYTF
cdr3_nt: TGTGCCAGCAGTTTAGGGGCGGAGGGGGCCGGTGGCTACACCTTC

v_call: TRBV30
j_call: TRBJ1-1
d_call: -
cdr3_aa: CASHQGMNTEAFF
cdr3_nt: TGTGCCTCCCACCAGGGGATGAACACTGAAGCTTTCTTT

v_call: TRBV5-4
j_call: TRBJ2-5
d_call: -
cdr3_aa: CASSRWREQETQYF
cdr3_nt: TGTGCCAGCAGCCGATGGAGGGAACAAGAGACCCAGTACTTC

v_call: TRBV27
j_call: TRBJ2-7
d_call: TRBD2
cdr3_aa: CASRVLNPGLAGFYEQYF
cdr3_nt: TGTGCCAGCAGGGTCCTGAATCCGGGACTAGCGGGGTTCTACGAGCAGTACTTC

v_call: TRBV19
j_call: TRBJ2-5
d_call: TRBD1
cdr3_aa: CASSPSGQGAWETQYF
cdr3_nt: TGTGCCAGTAGTCCATCGGGACAGGGGGCGTGGGAGACCCAGTACTTC

v_call: TRBV5-6
j_call: TRBJ1-2
d_call: TRBD1
cdr3_aa: CASSLTGAYGYTF
cdr3_nt: TGTGCCAGCAGCTTAACAGGGGCCTATGGCTACACCTTC

v_call: TRBV5-1
j_call: TRBJ1-6
d_call: -
cdr3_aa: CASSLEQDSPLHF
cdr3_nt: TGCGCCAGCAGCTTGGAACAGGATTCACCCCTCCACTTT

v_call: TRBV20-1
j_call: TRBJ1-1
d_call: -
cdr3_aa: CSVYAGAEAFF
cdr3_nt: TGCAGTGTCTATGCCGGGGCTGAAGCTTTCTTT

v_call: TRBV19
j_call: TRBJ1-1
d_call: TRBD1
cdr3_aa: CASSPGDSRGGTEAFF
cdr3_nt: TGTGCCAGTAGTCCCGGGGACAGCCGGGGGGGCACTGAAGCTTTCTTT

v_call: TRBV4-1
j_call: TRBJ1-5
d_call: -
cdr3_aa: CASSQVGGSNQPQHF
cdr3_nt: TGCGCCAGCAGCCAAGTCGGGGGAAGCAATCAGCCCCAGCATTTT

v_call: TRBV19
j_call: TRBJ1-6
d_call: -
cdr3_aa: CASSIESRNSPLHF
cdr3_nt: TGTGCCAGTAGTATTGAGAGTCGGAATTCACCCCTCCACTTT

v_call: TRBV28
j_call: TRBJ2-7
d_call: -
cdr3_aa: CASSFPGGIYEQYF
cdr3_nt: TGTGCCAGCAGTTTTCCGGGCGGGATCTACGAGCAGTACTTC

v_call: TRBV30
j_call: TRBJ1-6
d_call: -
cdr3_aa: CACGQTPYNSPLHF
cdr3_nt: TGTGCCTGCGGACAGACTCCTTATAATTCACCCCTCCACTTT

v_call: TRBV5-6
j_call: TRBJ1-4
d_call: -
cdr3_aa: CASSGSGGVNEKLFF
cdr3_nt: TGTGCCAGCAGTGGTAGCGGGGGTGTAAATGAAAAACTGTTTTTT